The source of this TCR beta chain is a study of cytomegalovirus exposure and HLA in healthy donors. Study-level points and caveats: Likely technical artifact: a cluster of highly shared sequence variants.

Germline CDR1 reads SNHLY; CDR2 reads FYNNEI. J lost 4 bases, V lost 6 bases, and 10 bases had no gene match. This CDR3 has 16 residues. This clone showed up just once. The target antigen is unknown. PCR used 60 Vbeta primers and 13 Jbeta primers. Produced via immunoSEQ multiplex PCR; TCRdb's table is partial and in-frame only. In the table there are about 120,000 clones, 65% to 80% of which are singletons. The sample comprised PBMCs. The TCR originated in a human donor in good health. This rearrangement joins TRBV2 to TRBJ2-3; 10 bases line up with TRBD2. The CDR3 bases are TGTGCCAGCAGGCAAGCGGGGGGGATATCGGCAGATACGCAGTATTTT. It is translated as CASRQAGGISADTQYF.